What follows describes a single T cell receptor beta chain. Its antigen is unknown. No base quality information exists; no much larger clone differs at one position. The sample comes from a study of cytomegalovirus exposure and HLA in healthy donors (dated by TCRdb to the late 2010s). Looking at the study overall: According to an earlier analysis of 550 to 750 of the donors, some 180 million T cells yielded over 90 million unique TCR beta sequences and approximately 300 Gb of sequence data. Across approximately 400 genotyped donors of the cohort, an average of approximately 220,000 unique TCR beta nucleotide sequences per donor were sequenced, and 15% to 20% of those sequences were non-productive. Every repertoire in the discovery cohort had been generated on one and the same sequencing platform. In a later genetic analysis, genome-wide SNP genotypes for about three fifths of the 666 donors were used, and that subset was treated as a discovery cohort. The number of donors typed differed by locus, with about 629-630 for A, B, C, DRB1 and DQB1, around 500 for DQA1, 606 for DPA1, and 472 for DPB1. Of the roughly 400 genotyped donors, around 81% fell in the genetic ancestry cluster associated with self-reported Caucasian donors. A later analysis re-examined previously published TCR beta repertoires from about 670 donors and added high-resolution HLA genotyping to investigate patterns of TCR occurrence. Because of strong linkage in the cohort, four or five DR-DQ haplotypes were treated as single units for association and clustering. A separate validation cohort of 100 to 150 different subjects was used in addition to the approximately 670-subject first cohort. To predict cytomegalovirus infection status, the study combined high-throughput TCR immunosequencing, statistical association of individual TCRs with disease status, and machine learning. Donor age, sex, ethnicity and CMV serostatus were compiled alongside the repertoire data. HLA typing covered class I and class II loci at four-digit resolution. The study aimed to test whether signatures of past pathogen exposure could be identified by cataloging public T cell receptors. In the later analysis, no new phenotypic data were used to find candidate immune exposures; instead, reliance was placed on TCR beta sequences and their occurrence across donors. An early release covering approximately 600 HLA-typed donors comprised about 300 gigabases of sequencing data and roughly 85 million unique TCR sequences. Using immunosequencing, the study profiled T cell repertoires from around 670 subjects and related those repertoires to cytomegalovirus serostatus. An earlier analysis of several hundred of the donors used high-throughput TCR beta sequencing to judge whether each TCR beta V gene segment behaved as functional or pseudogenic.

Libraries were made using the immunoSEQ multiplex PCR assay. For the multiplex PCR, a mixture combining 60 forward primers for TCR Vbeta segments and 13 reverse primers for TCR Jbeta segments was used. The CDR3 region of rearranged TCR beta genes was amplified from genomic DNA by a multiplex PCR assay. On the Illumina HiSeq System, the amplified TCR beta libraries were sequenced as 87-base-pair reads. Per the source publication's procedure: In a later analysis, some 80 million unique TCR beta chains were counted across the 650 to 750 repertoires, and approximately 11 million of these chains were shared by at least two donors. A nearest-neighbor algorithm error-corrected the raw reads and collapsed the reads into unique sequences, merging closely related sequences to remove PCR and sequencing errors. Alignment of CDR3 sequences to IMGT reference sequences was used to assign V, D and J gene segments. For a sequence to be retained, at least a six-nucleotide match to both a V gene segment and a J gene segment was required. A rearrangement counted as productive if the CDR3 had no stop codons and remained in frame with V and J, and every other rearrangement counted as non-productive. CDR3 was defined by IMGT convention, running from the second conserved V-encoded cysteine to the conserved J-encoded phenylalanine. In an earlier analysis of around 540 of the donors, sequences lacking an unambiguous match to a single V gene segment were excluded. An earlier analysis of a few hundred of the donors called V segments functional above 56.7% productive rearrangements and segregating when the between-donor standard deviation exceeded 5%. To diagnose cytomegalovirus status from the catalog of TCR beta chain sequences, a statistical classification framework was built. In a later analysis, TCR nucleotide sequences were compared against IMGT/GENE-DB human TR gene sequences so that V and J genes could be assigned. A later analysis assigned CDR3 sequences and most-parsimonious VDJ recombination scenarios with the TCRdist pipeline. In a later analysis, each TCR beta chain was defined by its CDR3 amino acid sequence together with its V-gene family, and reads lacking a unique V-gene family were excluded. In a later analysis, around 600 highly shared, low-generation-probability nucleotide sequences were removed to address suspected cross-contamination and a sequencing artifact. A later analysis calculated a clonal expansion index for each public chain from normalized within-repertoire ranks of inferred template counts. In a later analysis, generation probabilities were computed with a VDJ recombination model fitted to out-of-frame rearrangements, and the resulting probabilities were checked against IGoR. In a later analysis, hypergeometric tests were used to score TCR-TCR, TCR-HLA and TCR-CMV co-occurrence, with a repertoire-size bias correction applied to TCR pairs. A later analysis estimated false discovery rates by permuting HLA or CMV assignments 20 times. A later analysis grouped co-occurring TCRs with DBSCAN, adding TCRdist sequence similarity when clustering within HLA-allele-positive subsets. For co-occurrence clustering, repertoires with fewer than 30,000 or more than 120,000 public chains were excluded, along with 5 or 6 repertoires with anomalous nucleotide sharing. Sourced from immuneACCESS, this table was stored by TCRdb with only in-frame sequences that have V and J called. A share of the clones is absent; for the studies checked, an unresolved V gene accounts for under half, and the remainder has no known explanation. V, J and clone size derive from that table, while D and trimming were established from the DNA sequence. A total of roughly 120,000 clones appear in this sample, about 70% of them only once. Clones ranked in the top ten supply around 5% of the sample.

The cohort was made up of approximately 670 healthy bone marrow donors. Cohort members were all nominally healthy when sampled, although unrecorded immune exposures were likely present. The donor was CMV seropositive and was included in the group of approximately 300 seropositive cohort members. Every donor gave a peripheral blood sample, and the peripheral blood mononuclear cells from that sample were used for TCR beta sequencing. The Qiagen DNeasy Blood Extraction Kit was used to extract genomic DNA from the blood cell samples. The investigation overall reported the following: Most TCR sequences were seen in very few donors, while some public TCRs were found in many individuals. According to a later analysis, most CMV-associated TCR beta chains appeared to be HLA-restricted, and the HLA associations seemed to be driven largely by CMV exposure. An earlier analysis of some 560 of the donors showed that most TCR beta V segments appeared in productive rearrangements either about 90% or about 30% of the time, which broadly matched IMGT annotations. Linkage disequilibrium might explain the correlated functional status among segregating V segments, but an unknown experimental factor could not be ruled out. The study listed around 160 TCR beta chains as associated with cytomegalovirus. In a later analysis, HLA-associated TCR beta chains were found to be more clonally expanded and to have lower generation probabilities than equally common non-associated chains. A later analysis associated 15,000 to 20,000 TCR beta sequences with specific HLA alleles at a false discovery rate of 0.05. When HLA alleles, especially DR and DQ, strongly co-occurred, attributing TCR associations to individual alleles was difficult. This cohort had only TCR beta chains sequenced, and the lack of alpha or paired-chain data limited which features could be detected. According to the authors, the approach could potentially be generalized to other disease states and immunological phenotypes. The sequencing pipeline was judged likely to have produced a cluster of highly shared sequence variants as a technical artifact. A further reported finding was that TCR beta sequences accurately predicted the HLA-A and HLA-B alleles for most subjects in the first cohort. In a later genetic analysis, fewer N-insertions in productive TCRs were reported among donors in an Asian-associated ancestry cluster than the approximately 710-donor mean. Because HLA typing was unavailable for some donors at each locus, only the typed subset was used in association tests. Presence/absence analyses assumed roughly uniform sequencing depth across donors, an assumption that may not hold. The classifier was reported to diagnose cytomegalovirus status with high specificity and sensitivity in both the original and validation cohorts. In a later analysis, the rate of TCR association differed among HLA loci, with DRB1 alleles having the most associated TCRs and HLA-C alleles having the fewest. Seventeen rarely observed V segments, including chromosome 9 orphons, were excluded from the earlier analysis of almost 600 of the donors because counts were too low. Several of the top co-occurrence clusters appeared to be linked to parvovirus B19, influenza, CMV and Epstein-Barr virus, according to a later analysis. In vitro tests confirmed that a few of the cytomegalovirus-associated TCR beta chains recognize cytomegalovirus antigens. Immune exposure information for the cohort was limited to CMV serostatus. In a later genetic analysis, a missense DCLRE1C variant was associated with V-gene and J-gene trimming of TCR beta chains, and the association was replicated in an independent cohort.

The sequenced sample consisted of PBMCs. The TCR was taken from a man aged 25-45 years in good health and CMV-seropositive.

CDR3 sequence: CASSLSSAGYGHEQYF. In nucleotides, the sequence is TGTGCCAGCAGTTTATCGTCCGCAGGATACGGCCACGAGCAGTACTTC. The chain uses TRBV27 and TRBJ2-7; the D gene cannot be named for sure. The CDR3 holds 16 amino acids from the cysteine to the phenylalanine. The entry retains the CDR3 DNA only, 48 bases that are in frame from base 1. Relative to germline, V is 0 bases shorter and J is 5 bases shorter, with 17 bases between their ends. The germline V gene encodes CDR1 MNHEY and CDR2 SMNVEV (reference sequence).